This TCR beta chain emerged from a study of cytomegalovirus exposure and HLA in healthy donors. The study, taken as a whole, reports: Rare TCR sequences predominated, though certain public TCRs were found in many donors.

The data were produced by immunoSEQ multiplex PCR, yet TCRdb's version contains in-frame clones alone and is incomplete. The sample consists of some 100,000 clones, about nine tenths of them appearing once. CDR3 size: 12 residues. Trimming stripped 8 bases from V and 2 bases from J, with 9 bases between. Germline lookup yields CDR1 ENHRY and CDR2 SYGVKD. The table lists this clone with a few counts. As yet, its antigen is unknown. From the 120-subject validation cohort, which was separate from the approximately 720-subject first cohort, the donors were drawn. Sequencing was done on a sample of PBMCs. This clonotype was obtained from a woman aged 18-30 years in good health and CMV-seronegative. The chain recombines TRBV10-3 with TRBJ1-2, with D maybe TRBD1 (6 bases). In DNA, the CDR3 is TGTGCCATCGCCCAGGGGAACTATGGCTACACCTTC. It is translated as CAIAQGNYGYTF.